The T cell receptor beta chain described here comes from a study of radiotherapy plus CTLA-4 blockade in lung cancer. Trimming shortened V by 7 bases and J by 8 bases, and 20 bases separated the two germline ends. CDR1 MNHNY and CDR2 SVGAGI come from the germline V gene (reference sequence). This CDR3 comprises 14 residues. Worth noting for this clone: Antigen unknown.

The method was immunoSEQ multiplex PCR; TCRdb's version includes in-frame clones alone and lacks a portion of them. The sample holds around 31,000 clones, 70% to 80% seen once. Overall study results and limits: In blood, TCR clones derived from the tumor expanded after radiotherapy plus ipilimumab.

V gene TRBV6-6 combines with J gene TRBJ1-2; D unclear. Material: peripheral blood, obtained from a patient treated with radiotherapy plus ipilimumab. The receptor's source is a human donor with non-small cell lung cancer who had stable disease on radiotherapy plus ipilimumab. CDR3 in amino acids: CASTLGTGSGGYTF. In nucleotides, the CDR3 is TGTGCCAGCACCCTGGGTACCGGTTCGGGAGGCTACACCTTC.